This T cell receptor beta chain was sequenced during a study of OX40 agonist ivuxolimab in advanced cancers. Study at large: In this cohort, patients received ivuxolimab, an agonistic anti-OX40 (CD134) antibody.

Patients with a history of autoimmune disease or on systemic immunosuppression were excluded. Study-level results: Expanded clones were, on average, more numerous in CD8+ T cells than in CD4+. At 0.1 to 3.0 mg/kg, CD4+ and CD8+ blood T cells expanded clonally by week 6.

As regards this clone: Antigen specificity is unknown.

Repertoires were generated with immunoSEQ multiplex PCR, while TCRdb's copy carries only in-frame clones and drops some. The sample includes approximately 56,000 clones, 80% to 90% seen only once; the top ten take around 14%. Per germline, CDR1 SGHVS and CDR2 FNYEAQ. Trimming shortened V by 4 bases and J by 4 bases, and 9 bases separated the two germline ends. This CDR3 has 13 residues. The sequence derives from an adult with an advanced solid tumor such as melanoma, head and neck, liver or kidney cancer. The V call is TRBV7-6, the J call TRBJ2-3; D gene ambiguous. Sequencing was performed on CD4+ or CD8+ T cells sorted from blood, taken in a trial of the OX40 agonist ivuxolimab. CDR3 amino acids: CASSSTRADTQYF. The CDR3 DNA is TGTGCCAGCAGCTCCACCCGGGCAGATACGCAGTATTTT.